One and the same sample provided the 9 T cell receptor beta chains below, sequenced in a study of human versus mouse CDR3 diversity and MHC coevolution. Using immunoSEQ multiplex PCR, the repertoire was profiled, and TCRdb retains in-frame clones only, with some absent. The sample yields about 77,000 clones, 85% to 95% seen once. The sequencing sample was made of naive CD4+ T cells from blood. Sample subset: CD45RO-negative CD62L-positive naive CD4 T cells. The receptors were gathered from a person between 30 and 69 years old in good health.

The CDR3, as DNA: TGCGCCAGCAGCATAGGACAGGGACGCTCTGGAAACACCATATATTTT. Protein product: CASSIGQGRSGNTIYF. The chain uses TRBV5-1 and TRBJ1-3; TRBD1 agrees at 8 bases. The CDR3 loop spans 16 amino acids. The trim removed 4 bases at V and 0 bases at J, leaving 6 bases unmatched. The germline V gene has CDR1 SGHRS and CDR2 YFSETQ. The whole variable domain, filled in from reference TRBV5-1 and TRBJ1-3, reads KAGVTQTPRYLIKTRGQQVTLSCSPISGHRSVSWYQQTPGQGLQFLFEYFSETQRNKGNFPGRFSGRQFSNSRSEMNVSTLELGDSALYLCASSIGQGRSGNTIYFGEGSWLTVV.

The V and J genes are TRBV30 and TRBJ2-2; TRBD1 agrees at 9 bases. CDR3 length: 16 residues. Trimming cost V 6 bases and J 6 bases; bases outside gene matches: 14. Germline V gives CDR1 GTSNPN, CDR2 SVGIG (reference sequence). As DNA, the CDR3 is TGTGCCTGTTCCCGACGCGGGACAGGGAGAGCCGGGGAGCTGTTTTTT. This gives the protein CACSRRGTGRAGELFF.

The genes are TRBV4-1 and TRBJ2-6; D possibly corresponds to TRBD1 (6 bases). V was cut by 3 bases and J by 2 bases, with 23 bases left in between. CDR1 MGHRA and CDR2 YSYEKL come from the germline V gene. The CDR3 is 20 residues long. The CDR3 DNA is TGCGCCAGCAGCCATTTGAACCCGAAGGACAGTGACCCTGGGGCCAACGTCCTGACTTTC. It codes for CASSHLNPKDSDPGANVLTF.

The V and J genes are TRBV13 and TRBJ2-7; TRBD2 matches at 13 bases. This CDR3 has 15 amino acids. V lost 5 bases to trimming and J lost 2 bases; unmatched junction nucleotides: 3. Germline CDR1 reads PRHDT; CDR2 reads FYEKMQ (reference sequence). The CDR3 bases are TGTGCCAGCAGCGGGGGGACTAGCGGGGCCTACGAGCAGTACTTC. It specifies CASSGGTSGAYEQYF.

The chain links TRBV30 to TRBJ2-7, with 8 bases aligning to TRBD1. V lost 5 bases and J lost 7; bases outside the gene matches: 4. The germline CDR1 and CDR2 sequences are GTSNPN and SVGIG (reference sequence). CDR3 length equals 11 residues. The CDR3 DNA sequence: TGTGCCTGGCGGACAGGGACTGAGCAGTACTTC. Amino acid sequence: CAWRTGTEQYF.

The count of this clone is one. V and J are TRBV7-9 and TRBJ2-7; a weak D match, TRBD1 (5 bases). The CDR3 is 13 amino acids. Germline lookup yields CDR1 SEHNR and CDR2 FQNEAQ (reference sequence). The germline V and J ends were trimmed by 5 bases and 1 base, with 9 bases remaining between them. The CDR3, as DNA: TGTGCCAGCAGCCAGACAGAGTCCTACGAGCAGTACTTC. It specifies CASSQTESYEQYF. The complete variable domain, with remaining parts taken from reference TRBV7-9 and TRBJ2-7, reads DTGVSQNPRHKITKRGQNVTFRCDPISEHNRLYWYRQTLGQGPEFLTYFQNEAQLEKSRLLSDRFSAERPKGSFSTLEIQRTEQGDSAMYLCASSQTESYEQYFGPGTRLTVT.

The gene calls are TRBV10-3 and TRBJ1-5, with unresolved D. The CDR3 sequence is 13 residues long. V was cut by 2 bases and J by 3 bases, with 5 bases left in between. Germline V gene sequence: CDR1 ENHRY, CDR2 SYGVKD. The CDR3 spells CAISETFNQPQHF. In DNA form, the CDR3 reads TGTGCCATCAGTGAGACTTTCAATCAGCCCCAGCATTTT.

This clone is a singleton in its sample. The sample carries other DNA sequences with the same CDR3. This chain joins TRBV7-9 and TRBJ1-1; TRBD1 is a possible D gene (6 bases). Germline V gene sequence: CDR1 SEHNR, CDR2 FQNEAQ (reference sequence). The CDR3 runs to 14 residues. Between the trimmed V and J ends, which lost 4 bases and 1 base, there was a span of 10 bases. The CDR3 reads CASSYDRTNTEAFF. The CDR3 coding sequence is TGTGCCAGCAGCTATGACAGGACGAACACTGAAGCTTTCTTT.

V is TRBV7-9 and J is TRBJ2-1; weak D call: TRBD1 (6 bases). The CDR3 loop spans 15 amino acids. The germline V and J ends were trimmed by 6 bases and 3 bases, with 15 bases remaining between them. Germline V gene lookup returns CDR1 SEHNR and CDR2 FQNEAQ (reference sequence). CDR3 DNA: TGTGCCAGCAGTCTACACGGGGACAACTACAATGAGCAGTTCTTC. Its protein product is CASSLHGDNYNEQFF.